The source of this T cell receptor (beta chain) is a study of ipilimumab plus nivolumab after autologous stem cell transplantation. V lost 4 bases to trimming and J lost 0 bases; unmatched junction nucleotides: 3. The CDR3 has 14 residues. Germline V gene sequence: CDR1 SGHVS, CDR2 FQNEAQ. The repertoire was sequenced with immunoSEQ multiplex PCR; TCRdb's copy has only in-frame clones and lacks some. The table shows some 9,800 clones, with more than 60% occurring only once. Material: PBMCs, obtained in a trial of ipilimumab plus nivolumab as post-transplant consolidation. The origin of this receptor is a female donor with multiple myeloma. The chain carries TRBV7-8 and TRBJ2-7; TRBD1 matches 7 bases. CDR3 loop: CASSSTGISYEQYF. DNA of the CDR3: TGTGCCAGCAGCTCGACAGGGATCTCCTACGAGCAGTACTTC.